Listed below are T cell receptor beta chains from one sample, sequenced in a study of blood T cell repertoires in COVID-19. This table comes from immunoSEQ multiplex PCR, and its TCRdb copy is limited to in-frame clones, with some not included. In the table there are 250,000 to 350,000 clones, about 92% of which are singletons. Sequencing was performed on PBMCs or T cells enriched from blood (not recorded which). The receptors were sampled from a woman aged 25-40 years who had recovered from COVID-19. CDR3s include the opening cysteine and the closing phenylalanine or tryptophan. Each record gives: J gene, clone size, V gene, D gene, CDR3 DNA, CDR3 protein. A D gene is named only where the DNA matches it firmly. The size of a clone is reported for some rows only, either as once, few or many, or as a class for expanded clones.

J: TRBJ2-2; size: .; V: TRBV18; D: .; DNA: TGTGCCAGCTCACCGGTTTTTTTTGGAGGGCCCACCGGGGAGCTGTTTTTT; CDR3: CASSPVFFGGPTGELFF
J: TRBJ2-2; size: .; V: TRBV4-1; D: TRBD2; DNA: TGCGCCAGCAGCCAAGCTAGCGGGGCCACCGGGGAGCTGTTTTTT; CDR3: CASSQASGATGELFF
J: TRBJ1-1; size: once; V: TRBV3-1/TRBV3-2; D: .; DNA: TGTGCCAGCAGCCAACTTCCCGGGAACACTGAAGCTTTCTTT; CDR3: CASSQLPGNTEAFF
J: TRBJ2-1; size: .; V: TRBV7-2; D: TRBD1; DNA: TGTGCCAGCAGCCCGACGCCGGGACAGACCTACAATGAGCAGTTCTTC; CDR3: CASSPTPGQTYNEQFF
J: TRBJ1-1; size: once; V: TRBV18; D: .; DNA: TGTGCCAGCTCACCGAGGCGGAACACTGAAGCTTTCTTT; CDR3: CASSPRRNTEAFF
J: TRBJ1-3; size: .; V: TRBV7-9; D: .; DNA: TGTGCCAGCAGCTCCACACAGGGTTCCTCTGGAAACACCATATATTTT; CDR3: CASSSTQGSSGNTIYF
J: TRBJ1-2; size: .; V: TRBV4-1; D: .; DNA: TGCGCCAGCAGCCAAGCAGCGCAGGGAAAGGGCTACACCTTC; CDR3: CASSQAAQGKGYTF
J: TRBJ2-5; size: .; V: TRBV27; D: .; DNA: TGTGCCAGCAGTCGACCGACAGGTGGATCGCAAGAGACCCAGTACTTC; CDR3: CASSRPTGGSQETQYF
J: TRBJ1-2; size: .; V: TRBV11-2; D: .; DNA: TGTGCCAGCAGCTTAGATCGGTCGAATGGCTACACCTTC; CDR3: CASSLDRSNGYTF
J: TRBJ2-5; size: .; V: TRBV6-2/TRBV6-3; D: .; DNA: TGTGCCAGCAGTCTCCGGGGGGAGACCCAGTACTTC; CDR3: CASSLRGETQYF
J: TRBJ2-3; size: .; V: TRBV28; D: TRBD2; DNA: TGTGCCAGCAGGGGGGGACTAGCGGGAGTTACAGATACGCAGTATTTT; CDR3: CASRGGLAGVTDTQYF
J: TRBJ2-3; size: .; V: TRBV28; D: TRBD2; DNA: TGTGCCAGCAGTTTTGCTCCGGGGGGGGGCACAGATACGCAGTATTTT; CDR3: CASSFAPGGGTDTQYF
J: TRBJ2-3; size: .; V: TRBV9; D: .; DNA: TGTGCCAGCAGCGTAATGCCCCGAGGCACAGATACGCAGTATTTT; CDR3: CASSVMPRGTDTQYF